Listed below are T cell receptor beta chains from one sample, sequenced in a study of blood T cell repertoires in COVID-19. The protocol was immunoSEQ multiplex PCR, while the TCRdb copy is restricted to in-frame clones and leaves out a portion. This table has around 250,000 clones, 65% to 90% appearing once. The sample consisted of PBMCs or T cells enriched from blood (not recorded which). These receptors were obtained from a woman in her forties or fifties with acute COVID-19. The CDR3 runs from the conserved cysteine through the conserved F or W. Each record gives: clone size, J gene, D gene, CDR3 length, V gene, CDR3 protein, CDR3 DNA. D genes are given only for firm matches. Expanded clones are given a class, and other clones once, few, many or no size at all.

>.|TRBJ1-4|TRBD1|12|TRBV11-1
CASMEGAGKLFF
TGTGCCAGCATGGAGGGGGCGGGAAAACTGTTTTTT
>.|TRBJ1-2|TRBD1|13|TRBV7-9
CASSWDRGYGYTF
TGTGCCAGCAGCTGGGACAGGGGCTATGGCTACACCTTC
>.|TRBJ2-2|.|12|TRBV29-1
CSVVMYTGELFF
TGCAGCGTTGTCATGTACACCGGGGAGCTGTTTTTT
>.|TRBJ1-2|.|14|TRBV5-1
CASSGAQGPGGYTF
TGCGCCAGCAGCGGAGCACAGGGCCCTGGTGGCTACACCTTC
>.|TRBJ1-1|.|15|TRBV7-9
CASSLASGMNTEAFF
TGTGCCAGCAGCTTAGCTTCAGGGATGAACACTGAAGCTTTCTTT
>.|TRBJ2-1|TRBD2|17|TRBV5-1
CASSGIAGPRSYNEQFF
TGCGCCAGCAGCGGGATAGCGGGGCCCCGCTCCTACAATGAGCAGTTCTTC
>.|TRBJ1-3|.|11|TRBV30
CAWTRGNTIYF
TGTGCCTGGACGAGGGGAAACACCATATATTTT
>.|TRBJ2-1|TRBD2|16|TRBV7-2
CASSLAGGMRNNEQFF
TGTGCCAGCAGTTTAGCGGGGGGGATGAGGAACAATGAGCAGTTCTTC
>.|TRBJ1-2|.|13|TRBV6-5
CASSHHPRYGYTF
TGTGCCAGCAGCCACCACCCTAGGTATGGCTACACCTTC
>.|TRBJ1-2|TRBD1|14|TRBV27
CASTQGQGVGGYTF
TGTGCCAGCACCCAGGGACAGGGAGTTGGTGGCTACACCTTC
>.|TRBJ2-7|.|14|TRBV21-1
CASTVGGRPYEQYF
TGTGCCAGCACGGTGGGCGGGAGACCCTACGAGCAGTACTTC
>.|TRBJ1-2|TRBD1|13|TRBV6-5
CASNGQGNYGYTF
TGTGCCAGCAACGGACAGGGTAACTATGGCTACACCTTC
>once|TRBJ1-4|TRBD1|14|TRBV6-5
CASSYRQGVEKLFF
TGTGCCAGCAGTTACCGACAGGGGGTTGAAAAACTGTTTTTT